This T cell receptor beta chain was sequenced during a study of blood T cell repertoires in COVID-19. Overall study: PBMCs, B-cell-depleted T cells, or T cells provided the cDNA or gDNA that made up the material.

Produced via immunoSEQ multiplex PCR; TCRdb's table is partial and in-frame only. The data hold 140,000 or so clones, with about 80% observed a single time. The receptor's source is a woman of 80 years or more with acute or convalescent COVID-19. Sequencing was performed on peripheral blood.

The CDR3 sequence: CASSQDGVFGAFF. Here the CDR3 DNA reads TGCGCCAGCAGCCAAGATGGTGTTTTCGGAGCTTTCTTT. This chain uses TRBV4-1 with TRBJ1-1; D call uncertain. Germline CDR1 MGHRA, CDR2 YSYEKL. The germline V and J ends were trimmed by 0 bases and 10 bases, with 12 bases remaining between them. This CDR3 has 13 amino acids.